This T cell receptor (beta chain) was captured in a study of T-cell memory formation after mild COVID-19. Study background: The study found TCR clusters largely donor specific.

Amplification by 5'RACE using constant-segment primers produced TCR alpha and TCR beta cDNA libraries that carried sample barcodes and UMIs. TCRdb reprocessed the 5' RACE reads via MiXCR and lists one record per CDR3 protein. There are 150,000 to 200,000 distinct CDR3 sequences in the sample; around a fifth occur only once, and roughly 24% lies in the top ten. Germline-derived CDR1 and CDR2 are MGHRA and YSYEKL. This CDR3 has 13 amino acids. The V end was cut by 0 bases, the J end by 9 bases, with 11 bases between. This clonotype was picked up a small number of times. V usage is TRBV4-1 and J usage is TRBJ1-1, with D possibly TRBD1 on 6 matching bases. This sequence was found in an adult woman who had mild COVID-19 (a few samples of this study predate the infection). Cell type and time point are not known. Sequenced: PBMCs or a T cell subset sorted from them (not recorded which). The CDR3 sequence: CASSQDHRDKAFF. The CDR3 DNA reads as TGCGCCAGCAGCCAAGACCACAGGGACAAAGCTTTCTTT.